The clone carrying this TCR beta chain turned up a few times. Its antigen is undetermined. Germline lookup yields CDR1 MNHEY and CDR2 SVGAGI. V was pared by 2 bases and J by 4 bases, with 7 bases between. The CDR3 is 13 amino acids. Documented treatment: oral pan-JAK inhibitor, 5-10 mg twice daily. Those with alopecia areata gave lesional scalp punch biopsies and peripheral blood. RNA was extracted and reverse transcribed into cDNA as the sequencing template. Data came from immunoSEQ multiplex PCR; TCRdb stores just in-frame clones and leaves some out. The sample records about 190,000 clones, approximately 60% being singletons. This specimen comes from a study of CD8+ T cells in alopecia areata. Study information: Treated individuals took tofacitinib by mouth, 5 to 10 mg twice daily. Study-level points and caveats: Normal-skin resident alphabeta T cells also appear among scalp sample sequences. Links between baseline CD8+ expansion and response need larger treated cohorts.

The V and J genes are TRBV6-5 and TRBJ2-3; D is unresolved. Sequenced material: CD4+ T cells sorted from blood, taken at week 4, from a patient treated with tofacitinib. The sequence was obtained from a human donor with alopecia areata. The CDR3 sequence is CASSYGQPDTQYF. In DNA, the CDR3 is TGTGCCAGCAGTTACGGCCAGCCAGATACGCAGTATTTT.